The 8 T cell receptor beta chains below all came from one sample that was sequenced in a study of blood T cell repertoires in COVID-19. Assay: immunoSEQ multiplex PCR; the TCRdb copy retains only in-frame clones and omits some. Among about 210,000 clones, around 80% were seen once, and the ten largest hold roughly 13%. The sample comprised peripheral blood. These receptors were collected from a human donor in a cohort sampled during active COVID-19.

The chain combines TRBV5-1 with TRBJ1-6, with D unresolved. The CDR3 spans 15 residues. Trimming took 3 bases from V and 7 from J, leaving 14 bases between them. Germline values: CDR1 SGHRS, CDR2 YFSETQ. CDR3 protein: CASSSTLIGNSPLHF. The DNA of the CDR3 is TGCGCCAGCAGCTCGACTCTTATAGGCAATTCACCCCTCCACTTT.

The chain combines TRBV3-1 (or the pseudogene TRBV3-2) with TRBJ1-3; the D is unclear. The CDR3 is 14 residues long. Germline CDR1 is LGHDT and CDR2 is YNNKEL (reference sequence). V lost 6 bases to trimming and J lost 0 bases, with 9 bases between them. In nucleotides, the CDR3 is TGTGCCAGCAGTCCAGGTTTCTCTGGAAACACCATATATTTT. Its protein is CASSPGFSGNTIYF.

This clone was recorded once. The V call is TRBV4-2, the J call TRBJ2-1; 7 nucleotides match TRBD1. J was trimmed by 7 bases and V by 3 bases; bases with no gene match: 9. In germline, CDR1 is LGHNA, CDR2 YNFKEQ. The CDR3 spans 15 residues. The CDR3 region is CASSQGEGASNEQFF. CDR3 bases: TGTGCCAGCAGCCAGGGAGAGGGGGCTAGTAATGAGCAGTTCTTC.

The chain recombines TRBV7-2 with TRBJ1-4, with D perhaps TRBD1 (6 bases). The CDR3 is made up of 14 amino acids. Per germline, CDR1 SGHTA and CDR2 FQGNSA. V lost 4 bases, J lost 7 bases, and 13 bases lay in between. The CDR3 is CASSSQGNGEKLFF. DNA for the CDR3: TGTGCCAGCAGCTCACAGGGTAACGGTGAAAAACTGTTTTTT. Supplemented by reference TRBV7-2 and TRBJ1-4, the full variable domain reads GAGVSQSPSNKVTEKGKDVELRCDPISGHTALYWYRQSLGQGLEFLIYFQGNSAPDKSGLPSDRFSAERTGGSVSTLTIQRTQQEDSAVYLCASSSQGNGEKLFFGSGTQLSVL.

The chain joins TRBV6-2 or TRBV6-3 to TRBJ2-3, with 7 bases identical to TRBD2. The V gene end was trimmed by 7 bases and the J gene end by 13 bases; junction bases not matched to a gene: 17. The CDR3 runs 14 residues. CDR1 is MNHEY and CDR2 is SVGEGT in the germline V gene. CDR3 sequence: CASTPRQRAGEEYF. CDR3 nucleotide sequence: TGTGCCAGCACCCCTCGGCAACGGGCGGGGGAAGAGTATTTT.

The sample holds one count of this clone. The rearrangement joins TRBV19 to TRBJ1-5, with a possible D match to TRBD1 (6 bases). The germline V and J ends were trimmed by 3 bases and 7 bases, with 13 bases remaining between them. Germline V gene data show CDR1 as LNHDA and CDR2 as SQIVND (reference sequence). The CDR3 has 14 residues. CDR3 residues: CASSIRGINQPQHF. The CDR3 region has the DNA TGTGCCAGTAGTATTAGGGGGATTAACCAGCCCCAGCATTTT.

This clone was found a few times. For the CDR3, the DNA is TGCGCCAGCAGCCTTCAGGGGATCGGACAGCCCCAGCATTTT. Its protein is CASSLQGIGQPQHF. The genes are TRBV5-1 and TRBJ1-5; D is perhaps TRBD1 (6 bases). The CDR3 totals 14 residues. Germline lookup yields CDR1 SGHRS and CDR2 YFSETQ. The V and J ends lost 4 bases and 7 bases respectively, with 15 bases between them.

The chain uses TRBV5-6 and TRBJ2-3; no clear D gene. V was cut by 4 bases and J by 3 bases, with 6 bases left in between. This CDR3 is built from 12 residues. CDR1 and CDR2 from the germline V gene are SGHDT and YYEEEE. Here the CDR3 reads CASSTGTDTQYF. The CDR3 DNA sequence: TGTGCCAGCAGCACCGGGACAGATACGCAGTATTTT.